This TCR beta chain was identified in a study of beta chain features in type 1 diabetes. Study-wide results and caveats: Type 1 diabetes patients had TCRB CDR3s that were shorter (moderately but significantly so) in all four CD4+ subsets.

CDR1 is SNHLY, CDR2 FYNNEI, per germline. J was trimmed by 3 bases and V by 3 bases; bases with no gene match: 2. CDR3 length: 15 residues. Expressed TCRB transcripts got sequenced, as all isolated RNA was reverse transcribed. Produced via immunoSEQ multiplex PCR; TCRdb's table is partial and in-frame only. The sample includes about 190,000 clones, approximately 8.1% of them seen just once. This clone has more than one count but fewer than ten. The antigen remains unidentified. The receptor's source is a woman aged 40 to 50 with type 1 diabetes. This chain joins TRBV2 and TRBJ2-1; 10 positions agree with TRBD2. Sequencing used central memory CD4+ T cells from blood. The CDR3 DNA is TGTGCCAGCAGTGATAGCGGGAGGAACTACAATGAGCAGTTCTTC. Translated: CASSDSGRNYNEQFF.